Shown below are 9 T cell receptor beta chains from a single sample sequenced in a study of blood T cells in healthy people across ages. Together with a sample-barcoded 5' primer, a J-beta primer mix was included in a second PCR lasting about 6 to 11 cycles. MiXCR, applied by TCRdb to the 5' RACE reads, yields one record per CDR3 protein. The sample has about 800,000 distinct CDR3 sequences; about three fifths are singletons. Material for sequencing was blood. These receptors came from a man in his thirties or forties in good health.

The chain couples TRBV27 to TRBJ2-1; TRBD2 agrees at 7 bases. J gave up 5 bases and V 4 bases, and 2 bases lay outside the gene matches. The V gene's germline CDR1 is MNHEY and CDR2 SMNVEV (reference sequence). CDR3 length equals 13 residues. The CDR3 spells CASSWGGNNEQFF. CDR3 bases: TGTGCCAGCAGTTGGGGGGGAAACAATGAGCAGTTCTTC.

This clonotype turned up a few times. The J gene is TRBJ2-1, the V gene TRBV28; D is perhaps TRBD2 (6 bases). The CDR3 sequence is 14 residues long. Deletions cut 3 bases from V and 8 bases from J, with 14 bases between. Germline-derived CDR1 and CDR2 are MDHEN and SYDVKM. This CDR3 reads CASSFRGIKDEQFF. CDR3 bases: TGTGCCAGCAGTTTCCGGGGGATCAAGGATGAGCAGTTCTTC.

J is TRBJ1-6 and V is TRBV9; D unclear. The CDR3 has 14 residues. The germline V gene encodes CDR1 SGDLS and CDR2 YYNGEE. Deletions cut 1 base from V and 10 bases from J, with 12 bases between. The CDR3 is CASSVSGLGSPLHF. CDR3 nucleotides: TGTGCCAGCAGCGTATCAGGTTTAGGATCACCCCTCCACTTT. The whole variable domain, remainder taken from reference TRBV9 and TRBJ1-6, is DSGVTQTPKHLITATGQRVTLRCSPRSGDLSVYWYQQSLDQGLQFLIQYYNGEERAKGNILERFSAQQFPDLHSELNLSSLELGDSALYFCASSVSGLGSPLHFGNGTRLTVT.

This clonotype has a handful of counts. CDR3 sequence: CASSPTPTGVLGGYTF. CDR3 in DNA: TGTGCCAGCAGCCCAACACCGACAGGGGTTTTAGGCGGCTACACCTTC. The gene calls are TRBV7-3 and TRBJ1-2; 8 positions agree with TRBD1. The trim removed 5 bases at V and 8 bases at J, leaving 16 bases unmatched. The CDR3 totals 16 residues. Germline CDR1 SGHTA, CDR2 FQGTGA.

This clonotype was counted between two and nine times. This sequence joins TRBV4-1 and TRBJ1-1; D unclear. Trimming pared 0 bases from V and 1 base from J, leaving 15 bases between. Looked up from germline, CDR1 is MGHRA and CDR2 is YSYEKL. The CDR3 is 17 residues long. The CDR3 region is CASSQDQLGSQNTEAFF. The CDR3, as DNA: TGCGCCAGCAGCCAAGATCAATTGGGGAGTCAGAACACTGAAGCTTTCTTT.

This clonotype was seen at least ten times. The gene calls are TRBV7-6 and TRBJ2-7; tentatively, D is TRBD2 (7 bases). Germline V gene sequence: CDR1 SGHVS, CDR2 FNYEAQ. The CDR3 covers 16 residues. Trimming removed 1 base from V and 3 bases from J, with 16 bases in between. CDR3 region: CASSLEGGGGIYEQYF. The CDR3 DNA is TGTGCCAGCAGCTTAGAGGGGGGGGGCGGGATCTACGAGCAGTACTTC.

V is TRBV2 and J is TRBJ2-1; tentatively, D is TRBD1 or TRBD2 (5 bases each). The CDR3 runs to 17 residues. V lost 4 bases and J 10 bases, leaving 26 bases between the germline ends. Germline V gene lookup returns CDR1 SNHLY and CDR2 FYNNEI. DNA of the CDR3: TGTGCCAGCAGTGTCTTCGGACACCCAGGACTCTTAGGGGAGCAGTTCTTC. Amino acids: CASSVFGHPGLLGEQFF.

The chain links TRBV29-1 to TRBJ1-1; D is unresolved. Per the germline V gene, CDR1 is SQVTM and CDR2 is ANQGSEA. V shed 7 bases and J shed 6 bases, with 15 bases lying between them. The length of the CDR3 is 12 residues. CDR3 amino acids: CSARAPGAEAFF. DNA for the CDR3: TGCAGCGCGCGGGCCCCCGGGGCTGAAGCTTTCTTT.

The J gene is TRBJ2-7, the V gene TRBV5-1; the D gene could be TRBD1 or TRBD2 (5 bases each). Germline-derived CDR1 and CDR2 are SGHRS and YFSETQ. With 4 bases removed from V and 2 bases from J, the gap between germline ends came to 13 bases. The CDR3 loop spans 14 amino acids. This CDR3 reads CASSVWDGAYEQYF. The CDR3 nucleotides are TGCGCCAGCAGCGTGTGGGACGGAGCCTACGAGCAGTACTTC.